The 3 T cell receptor beta chains listed next were all sequenced from one sample in a study of lymphopenia after photon versus proton radiotherapy. Profiled with immunoSEQ multiplex PCR; TCRdb holds only in-frame clones, not every one. Here the sample spans 89,000 or so clones, 83% being singletons. The sequencing used peripheral blood, collected from a patient treated with proton-based radiotherapy. The receptors here all came from a man in his sixties with pancreatic cancer.

Note on this clone: The sample contains more than one DNA sequence encoding this CDR3. CDR3 sequence (DNA): TGTGCCAGCTCACCAGGACAGGGTGGAGAAAAACTGTTTTTT. As protein: CASSPGQGGEKLFF. The gene calls are TRBV18 and TRBJ1-4; TRBD1 agrees at 8 bases. Germline values: CDR1 KGHSH, CDR2 LQKENI. This CDR3 comprises 14 residues. V shed 2 bases and J 8 bases; nucleotides not matched to a gene: 4.

This chain uses TRBV9 with TRBJ2-1; TRBD1 aligns across 9 bases. J lost 6 bases, V lost 4 bases, and 14 bases had no gene match. Germline loops: CDR1 SGDLS, CDR2 YYNGEE. The CDR3 sequence is 17 residues long. The CDR3 reads CASSPSQGQGASNEQFF. In nucleotides, the CDR3 is TGTGCCAGCAGCCCCTCCCAGGGACAGGGCGCCTCCAATGAGCAGTTCTTC.

The V gene is TRBV27, the J gene TRBJ1-2; 7 bases fit TRBD1. J was trimmed by 0 bases and V by 3 bases; bases with no gene match: 7. CDR3 length: 16 residues. The germline CDR1 and CDR2 sequences are MNHEY and SMNVEV (reference sequence). DNA of the CDR3: TGTGCCAGCAGTTTCCGGACAGGAGAAACTAACTATGGCTACACCTTC. Its translation is CASSFRTGETNYGYTF.